The T cell receptor (beta chain) under discussion was sequenced for a study of blood T cell repertoires in COVID-19. V gave up 0 bases and J gave up 6 bases, with 12 bases separating them. Germline CDR1 is SGHNT and CDR2 is YYREEE (reference sequence). This CDR3 is built from 15 residues. Produced via immunoSEQ multiplex PCR; TCRdb's table is partial and in-frame only. The sample yields about 80,000 clones, approximately 82% seen once. Only a few counts were recorded for this clone. Sequenced input: peripheral blood. The chain links TRBV5-4 to TRBJ2-2; D is uncertain. This clonotype originated in a man aged 60-69 years with acute or convalescent COVID-19. This CDR3 reads CASSLDFLIPGELFF. The CDR3 nucleotides read TGTGCCAGCAGCTTGGACTTCTTGATCCCCGGGGAGCTGTTTTTT.